What follows are 31 T cell receptor beta chains derived from one specimen sequenced in a study of a mutant IDH1 vaccine in newly diagnosed glioma. The time point was: baseline, week 1 (first vaccination visit). Treatment meaning: pre-vaccination baseline after standard-of-care therapy. Sequencing used immunoSEQ multiplex PCR; TCRdb keeps in-frame clones, though not all of them. The sample consists of about 21,000 clones, approximately 85% of them appearing once. This sample comprised PBMCs, obtained from a glioma patient treated with radiotherapy, temozolomide or both. These receptors were collected from a man in his forties with glioma.

This chain links TRBV5-1 with TRBJ1-4; D remains unclear. This CDR3 has 14 amino acids. Germline V gene lookup returns CDR1 SGHRS and CDR2 YFSETQ. V gave up 4 bases and J gave up 10 bases, with 17 bases separating them. The CDR3 bases are TGCGCCAGCAGCCTCGATCCCTCGTCGAGAAAACTGTTTTTT. Its protein product is CASSLDPSSRKLFF.

CDR3 in DNA: TGCGCCAGCAGCCAAGATCCGGGAGGGCCCAATGAGCAGTTCTTC. Translating gives CASSQDPGGPNEQFF. The chain carries TRBV4-3 and TRBJ2-1, with TRBD2 matching over 8 bases. J lost 6 bases, V lost 0 bases, and 4 bases had no gene match. Per the germline V gene, CDR1 is LGHNA and CDR2 is YSLEER. The CDR3 consists of 15 residues.

This chain links TRBV19 with TRBJ2-7; 8 positions agree with TRBD2. Germline lookup yields CDR1 LNHDA and CDR2 SQIVND (reference sequence). CDR3 length: 17 amino acids. Trimming removed 3 bases from V and 5 bases from J; junction bases left unmatched: 15. This chain's CDR3 is CASSMGRGTGGIDEQYF. Written as DNA, the CDR3 is TGTGCCAGTAGTATGGGGAGGGGGACGGGAGGGATCGACGAGCAGTACTTC. Using reference TRBV19 and TRBJ2-7 for the parts outside the CDR3, the full variable domain is DGGITQSPKYLFRKEGQNVTLSCEQNLNHDAMYWYRQDPGQGLRLIYYSQIVNDFQKGDIAEGYSVSREKKESFPLTVTSAQKNPTAFYLCASSMGRGTGGIDEQYFGPGTRLTVT.

The V gene is TRBV6-5, the J gene TRBJ1-1, with TRBD1 as a possible D gene (5 bases). The V gene lost 6 bases and the J gene lost 11 bases, with 22 bases spanning the gap. Germline CDR1 and CDR2: MNHEY and SVGAGI. CDR3 length: 14 amino acids. The CDR3 spells CASRDSGTWGVAFF. In DNA, the CDR3 is TGTGCCAGCAGAGATAGCGGGACCTGGGGTGTGGCTTTCTTT.

V and J are TRBV4-1 and TRBJ2-5; no reliable D call. This CDR3 contains 15 residues. Per germline, CDR1 MGHRA and CDR2 YSYEKL. The ends were cut back, 0 bases at V and 5 bases at J, with 13 bases in the middle. The CDR3: CASSQDSRPQETQYF. The CDR3 DNA sequence: TGCGCCAGCAGCCAAGATTCCCGGCCCCAGGAGACCCAGTACTTC.

Only one count was recorded for this clone. CDR3 sequence (DNA): TGTGCCAGCAGTGAAGTGAAGGCAGCTAAAGCTTTCTTT. It is translated as CASSEVKAAKAFF. This chain links TRBV25-1 with TRBJ1-1; D is unresolved. The V and J ends lost 2 bases and 9 bases respectively, with 13 bases between them. CDR3 length: 13 amino acids. Looked up from germline, CDR1 is MGHDK and CDR2 is SYGVNS.

The V gene is TRBV7-9, the J gene TRBJ1-5; unclear D gene. The CDR3 totals 12 residues. Germline V gives CDR1 SEHNR, CDR2 FQNEAQ (reference sequence). The V end was cut by 8 bases, the J end by 4 bases, with 9 bases between. In nucleotides, the CDR3 is TGTGCCAGCGGGGTAGATAATCAGCCCCAGCATTTT. Amino acid sequence: CASGVDNQPQHF.

The gene calls are TRBV5-1 and TRBJ1-2, with D uncertain. Germline values: CDR1 SGHRS, CDR2 YFSETQ. This CDR3 is 15 amino acids long. Trimming took off 0 bases at V and 0 bases at J, with 9 bases between the two ends. The CDR3 loop is CASSLATAANYGYTF. Written as DNA, the CDR3 is TGCGCCAGCAGCTTGGCCACGGCAGCTAACTATGGCTACACCTTC. Based on the CDR3 plus reference TRBV5-1 and TRBJ1-2, the full variable domain is KAGVTQTPRYLIKTRGQQVTLSCSPISGHRSVSWYQQTPGQGLQFLFEYFSETQRNKGNFPGRFSGRQFSNSRSEMNVSTLELGDSALYLCASSLATAANYGYTFGSGTRLTVV.

CDR3 amino acids: CASSEGTGTRNSPLHF. In nucleotides, the CDR3 is TGTGCCAGCAGTGAGGGAACCGGGACACGTAATTCACCCCTCCACTTT. The J gene is TRBJ1-6, the V gene TRBV6-1, with D perhaps TRBD1 (6 bases). Trimming pared 3 bases from V and 6 bases from J, leaving 15 bases between. The CDR3 runs to 16 residues. CDR1 is MNHNS, CDR2 SASEGT, per germline.

The genes are TRBV28 and TRBJ1-2, with 7 bases identical to TRBD1. This CDR3 has 11 residues. J was trimmed by 6 bases and V by 6 bases; bases with no gene match: 1. The germline V gene encodes CDR1 MDHEN and CDR2 SYDVKM. DNA for the CDR3: TGTGCCAGCAGCGGACAGGATGGCTACACCTTC. It encodes CASSGQDGYTF.

J is TRBJ2-7 and V is TRBV5-4, with D perhaps matching TRBD2 (5 bases). Trimming took off 2 bases at V and 2 bases at J, with 8 bases between the two ends. The germline gives CDR1 SGHNT, CDR2 YYREEE (reference sequence). This CDR3 has 13 residues. In DNA, the CDR3 is TGTGCCAGCAGCTTTGAGGGAACCTACGAGCAGTACTTC. It translates to CASSFEGTYEQYF.

The V and J genes are TRBV28 and TRBJ2-2; D is possibly TRBD2 (5 bases). Germline CDR1 and CDR2: MDHEN and SYDVKM. The CDR3 is made up of 15 amino acids. The germline V and J ends were trimmed by 9 bases and 7 bases, with 21 bases remaining between them. CDR3 DNA: TGTGCCAGTCGGGGTTGGTTTGGGTATCGCGGGGAGCTGTTTTTT. Translating it yields CASRGWFGYRGELFF.

This clone was observed a few times. The chain uses TRBV7-6 and TRBJ1-6; D is unclear. Germline-derived CDR1 and CDR2 are SGHVS and FNYEAQ. The CDR3 totals 12 residues. Trimming stripped 5 bases from V and 3 bases from J, with 2 bases between. The CDR3 here is CASSHYNSPLHF. The CDR3 nucleotides are TGTGCCAGCAGCCACTATAATTCACCCCTCCACTTT.

V gene TRBV28 combines with J gene TRBJ1-5; 7 nucleotides match TRBD1. V gave up 1 base and J gave up 2 bases; unmatched junction bases: 5. The V gene's germline CDR1 is MDHEN and CDR2 SYDVKM. The CDR3 has 16 residues. The CDR3 is CASSLSVGGGNQPQHF. The CDR3 DNA sequence: TGTGCCAGCAGTTTATCAGTAGGGGGCGGCAATCAGCCCCAGCATTTT.

The V and J genes are TRBV4-2 and TRBJ2-1; 7 bases line up with TRBD2. The CDR3 consists of 17 residues. Unmatched junction bases numbered 19, after V lost 4 bases and J lost 10 bases. Germline assignment: CDR1 LGHNA and CDR2 YNFKEQ. The CDR3 sequence is CASSLFGSGQVGREQFF. The CDR3, as DNA: TGTGCCAGCAGCCTGTTCGGGAGCGGACAAGTCGGGAGGGAGCAGTTCTTC.

The chain links TRBV19 to TRBJ1-1; tentatively, D is TRBD1 (5 bases). The germline gives CDR1 LNHDA, CDR2 SQIVND (reference sequence). The CDR3 contains 14 residues. Trimming stripped 6 bases from V and 1 base from J, with 12 bases between. The CDR3 is CASRWGTANTEAFF. Written as DNA, the CDR3 is TGTGCCAGTAGATGGGGGACGGCGAACACTGAAGCTTTCTTT.

The gene calls are TRBV30 and TRBJ2-5; D not certain. The V end was cut by 3 bases, the J end by 1 base, with 15 bases between. Germline lookup yields CDR1 GTSNPN and CDR2 SVGIG (reference sequence). The CDR3 sequence is 15 residues long. The CDR3 DNA sequence: TGTGCCTGGAGAGGCTTCCGGAGAGGCCAAGAGACCCAGTACTTC. It yields the protein CAWRGFRRGQETQYF.

The rearrangement links TRBV6-1 to TRBJ1-1, with a weak D call TRBD1 (5 bases). V dropped 9 bases and J dropped 4 bases, with 18 bases sitting between them. This CDR3 spans 14 amino acids. In germline, CDR1 is MNHNS, CDR2 SASEGT. The DNA of the CDR3 is TGTGCCAGTCAACAGTGGCGGGGGGGCACTGAAGCTTTCTTT. It translates to CASQQWRGGTEAFF.

This rearrangement joins TRBV30 to TRBJ1-6; D is unresolved. Trimming removed 1 base from V and 12 bases from J, with 16 bases in between. Germline CDR1 and CDR2: GTSNPN and SVGIG (reference sequence). The CDR3 length is 14 residues. The CDR3 DNA follows: TGTGCCTGGAGTGACTCACCTCCGACACAACCCCTCCACTTT. Translation: CAWSDSPPTQPLHF.

V and J are TRBV30 and TRBJ1-2; no definite D call. V lost 7 bases to trimming and J lost 4 bases, with 19 bases between them. CDR1 is GTSNPN, CDR2 SVGIG, per germline (reference sequence). The CDR3 spans 14 residues. CDR3 sequence: CAYTGSSDPYGYTF. The DNA for the CDR3 is TGTGCCTACACGGGCAGTTCGGACCCCTATGGCTACACCTTC.

The CDR3 loop is CASSWMTSGSSYEQYF. The CDR3 DNA sequence: TGTGCCAGCAGTTGGATGACTAGCGGAAGCTCCTACGAGCAGTACTTC. The rearrangement links TRBV6-5 to TRBJ2-7; 9 nucleotides line up with TRBD2. Unmatched junction bases numbered 7, after V lost 4 bases and J lost 0 bases. This CDR3 has 16 residues. Germline V gene sequence: CDR1 MNHEY, CDR2 SVGAGI.

This chain links TRBV7-9 with TRBJ1-1, with D hard to call. This CDR3 has 12 amino acids. Germline CDR1 SEHNR, CDR2 FQNEAQ (reference sequence). The V end lost 3 bases, the J end lost 2 bases, and 4 bases lay between the germline ends. DNA for the CDR3: TGTGCCAGCAGCTTTGTTAACACTGAAGCTTTCTTT. Protein product: CASSFVNTEAFF.

The chain combines TRBV5-3 with TRBJ2-7; 11 nucleotides agree with TRBD2. TRBV5-3 is an ORF; its function is uncertain. V dropped 4 bases and J dropped 0; count of bases not matched to a gene: 12. The CDR3 consists of 18 residues. CDR3: CARSRPSGGIPLSYEQYF. CDR3 nucleotides: TGTGCCAGAAGCAGGCCTAGCGGGGGGATCCCCCTCTCCTACGAGCAGTACTTC.

V gene TRBV7-8 combines with J gene TRBJ2-2; D possibly corresponds to TRBD1 (5 bases). V was clipped by 1 base and J by 0 bases, with 9 bases between them. This CDR3 region has 16 residues. Germline values: CDR1 SGHVS, CDR2 FQNEAQ. The CDR3 here is CASSLVTGPNTGELFF. The CDR3 region has the DNA TGTGCCAGCAGCTTAGTAACAGGCCCGAACACCGGGGAGCTGTTTTTT.

This clone occurred once. This chain connects TRBV5-6 to TRBJ1-1, with D tentatively TRBD1 (6 bases). CDR1 and CDR2 (germline): SGHDT, YYEEEE. The CDR3 is 14 amino acids. V was shortened by 0 bases and J by 4 bases, with 10 bases between the two germline ends. The CDR3 nucleotides read TGTGCCAGCAGCTTGGACAGGGTGATCACTGAAGCTTTCTTT. This gives the protein CASSLDRVITEAFF.

This clone was observed a handful of times. The chain recombines TRBV10-2 with TRBJ1-1, with D tentatively TRBD1 (6 bases). Germline lookup yields CDR1 WSHSY and CDR2 SAAADI. The V end was cut by 5 bases, the J end by 1 base, with 8 bases between. The CDR3 extends over 13 amino acids. This CDR3 is CASSSGENTEAFF. In DNA, the CDR3 is TGCGCCAGCAGTTCAGGGGAGAACACTGAAGCTTTCTTT.

The V gene is TRBV6-5, the J gene TRBJ1-1; D uncertain. V lost 0 bases to trimming and J lost 1 base, with 12 bases between them. The germline gives CDR1 MNHEY, CDR2 SVGAGI. The CDR3 totals 16 residues. The CDR3 reads CASSYSWGVGNTEAFF. The CDR3 nucleotides are TGTGCCAGCAGTTACTCGTGGGGAGTGGGGAACACTGAAGCTTTCTTT.

The V and J genes are TRBV2 and TRBJ2-5; TRBD2 matches 11 bases. J lost 6 bases, V lost 3 bases, and 6 bases had no gene match. The CDR3 consists of 15 residues. Germline V gives CDR1 SNHLY, CDR2 FYNNEI. The CDR3 loop reads CASSDFSGGEKTQYF. The CDR3, as DNA: TGTGCCAGCAGTGATTTTAGCGGGGGGGAAAAGACCCAGTACTTC.

The chain employs TRBV4-3 and TRBJ2-5; 12 bases map to TRBD1. The CDR3 covers 15 residues. In germline, CDR1 is LGHNA, CDR2 YSLEER. J was trimmed by 5 bases and V by 4 bases; bases with no gene match: 5. CDR3 nucleotides: TGCGCCAGCAGCCGGGGACAGGGGGCCGGGGAGACCCAGTACTTC. The encoded protein is CASSRGQGAGETQYF.

The chain is built from TRBV10-3 and TRBJ1-3; unclear D gene. Trimming removed 0 bases at V and 0 bases at J, with 9 bases between. This CDR3 has 16 residues. From germline, CDR1 is ENHRY and CDR2 SYGVKD. The CDR3 reads CAISESPPSSGNTIYF. DNA of the CDR3: TGTGCCATCAGTGAGTCCCCCCCGAGCTCTGGAAACACCATATATTTT.

This clone was observed a single time. This chain connects TRBV6-5 to TRBJ2-7; D unresolved. The CDR3 runs to 14 residues. Per germline, CDR1 MNHEY and CDR2 SVGAGI. V lost 7 bases and J lost 2, with 15 bases in between. The CDR3 loop is CASKPFLGPYEQYF. The CDR3 bases are TGTGCCAGCAAACCTTTCTTAGGGCCCTACGAGCAGTACTTC.